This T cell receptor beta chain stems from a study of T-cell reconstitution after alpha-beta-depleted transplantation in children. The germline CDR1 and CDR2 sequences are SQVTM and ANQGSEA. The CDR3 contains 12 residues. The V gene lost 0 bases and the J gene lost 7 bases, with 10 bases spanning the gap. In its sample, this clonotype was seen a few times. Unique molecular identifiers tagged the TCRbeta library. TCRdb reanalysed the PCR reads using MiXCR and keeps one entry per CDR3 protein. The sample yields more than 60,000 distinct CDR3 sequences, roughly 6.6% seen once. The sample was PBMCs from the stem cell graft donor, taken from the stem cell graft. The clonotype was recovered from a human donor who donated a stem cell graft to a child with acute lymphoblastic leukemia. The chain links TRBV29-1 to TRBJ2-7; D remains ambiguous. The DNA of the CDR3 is TGCAGCGTTGAAGAGAGCCTAGGAGAGCAGTACTTC. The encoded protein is CSVEESLGEQYF.